Below are 13 T cell receptor beta chains sequenced from a single sample in a study of human T cells and chemical hapten exposure. Sample time point: pre-sensitization, week 0. The treatment is: therapeutic diphenylcyclopropenone sensitization with weekly scalp DPC. TCRdb recomputed calls from the RACE reads with MiXCR, one row per CDR3 protein. The sample consists of around 300,000 distinct CDR3 sequences, about 5.4% of them appearing once. The sequencing used whole blood, collected in connection with sensitization to the hapten diphenylcyclopropenone (DPC). The receptors here all came from a woman between 18 and 30 years old with alopecia areata. Some clones in this sample may be carry-over from other donors' samples.

This clonotype turned up a few times. The chain has TRBV19 and TRBJ2-1; maybe TRBD2 (7 bases). The V end lost 2 bases, the J end lost 12 bases, and 14 bases lay between the germline ends. The CDR3 spans 13 residues. Per germline, CDR1 LNHDA and CDR2 SQIVND (reference sequence). CDR3 sequence reads: CASSINQGRVQFF. DNA for the CDR3: TGTGCCAGTAGTATAAACCAGGGGAGGGTGCAGTTCTTC.

This chain uses TRBV5-1 with TRBJ2-5; D remains ambiguous. V was trimmed by 2 bases and J by 2 bases, leaving 10 bases between them. Germline values: CDR1 SGHRS, CDR2 YFSETQ. This CDR3 region has 14 residues. CDR3 residues: CASSFAGDQETQYF. CDR3 in DNA: TGCGCCAGCAGCTTCGCAGGTGATCAAGAGACCCAGTACTTC.

V usage is TRBV5-1 and J usage is TRBJ1-4; 9 bases line up with TRBD1. V lost 4 bases to trimming and J lost 5 bases; unmatched junction nucleotides: 12. Germline CDR1 and CDR2: SGHRS and YFSETQ. The CDR3 extends over 17 amino acids. The CDR3 here is CASSRTGTGTSNEKLFF. As DNA, the CDR3 is TGCGCCAGCAGCCGGACCGGGACAGGGACGTCAAATGAAAAACTGTTTTTT.

This clonotype was counted only a few times. The chain joins TRBV6-2 or TRBV6-3 to TRBJ2-6; 7 nucleotides align to TRBD1. Germline V gene sequence: CDR1 MNHEY, CDR2 SVGEGT. The CDR3 consists of 15 residues. The V and J ends lost 4 bases and 14 bases, in that order; junction bases with no gene match: 14. The DNA of the CDR3 is TGTGCCAGCAGTTCCCCTCTGGGACAGCCGGGATTCCTGACTTTC. Protein product: CASSSPLGQPGFLTF.

This clonotype was observed a few times. The chain is built from TRBV19 and TRBJ2-7; D is perhaps TRBD2 (6 bases). V was trimmed by 3 bases and J by 5 bases, leaving 8 bases between them. The germline CDR1 and CDR2 sequences are LNHDA and SQIVND (reference sequence). This CDR3 has 12 amino acids. CDR3 sequence: CASSMEGNEQYF. The CDR3 coding sequence is TGTGCCAGTAGTATGGAGGGCAACGAGCAGTACTTC. The full variable domain, with the rest looked up from reference TRBV19 and TRBJ2-7, is DGGITQSPKYLFRKEGQNVTLSCEQNLNHDAMYWYRQDPGQGLRLIYYSQIVNDFQKGDIAEGYSVSREKKESFPLTVTSAQKNPTAFYLCASSMEGNEQYFGPGTRLTVT.

The chain recombines TRBV21-1 with TRBJ2-3. TRBV21-1 is annotated as a pseudogene. CDR3 length: 14 amino acids. The CDR3 spells CASSKVSGSDTQYF. CDR3 DNA: TGTGCCAGCAGCAAAGTCAGTGGATCAGATACGCAGTATTTT.

This clonotype has at least ten counts. The chain employs TRBV29-1 and TRBJ1-2, with D unclear. This CDR3 has 18 amino acids. Trimming removed 7 bases from V and 7 bases from J, with 34 bases in between. Germline V gives CDR1 SQVTM, CDR2 ANQGSEA. The CDR3 is CSALKYGIGVPFFGGYTF. DNA for the CDR3: TGCAGCGCCCTAAAATACGGGATAGGAGTTCCCTTCTTTGGTGGCTACACCTTC.

Ten or more counts support this clonotype. This chain connects TRBV4-1 to TRBJ1-5; the D is unclear. Germline V gene sequence: CDR1 MGHRA, CDR2 YSYEKL. CDR3 length: 13 amino acids. V was shortened by 4 bases and J by 7 bases, with 11 bases between the two germline ends. CDR3 in amino acids: CASSLLLAQPQHF. CDR3 in DNA: TGCGCCAGCAGCCTACTCCTCGCGCAGCCCCAGCATTTT.

This clonotype has at least ten counts. The chain couples TRBV5-1 to TRBJ2-7, with 9 bases lining up with TRBD1. Per germline, CDR1 SGHRS and CDR2 YFSETQ. J was trimmed by 6 bases and V by 4 bases; bases with no gene match: 5. This CDR3 has 13 amino acids. The CDR3 region is CASSQDRGGEQYF. The CDR3 coding sequence is TGCGCCAGCAGCCAGGACAGGGGCGGCGAGCAGTACTTC.

In its sample, this clonotype was seen many times. The rearrangement uses TRBV4-2 and TRBJ1-2; 7 bases agree with TRBD1. CDR1 is LGHNA, CDR2 YNFKEQ, per germline. J lost 1 base, V lost 3 bases, and 5 bases had no gene match. The CDR3 length is 15 residues. The CDR3 region has the DNA TGTGCCAGCAGCCACGGACAGGATCTTAACTATGGCTACACCTTC. Translated: CASSHGQDLNYGYTF.

This clonotype was counted only a few times. The rearrangement uses TRBV29-1 and TRBJ1-1, with 8 bases identical to TRBD1. This CDR3 contains 13 residues. Germline assignment: CDR1 SQVTM and CDR2 ANQGSEA. The J segment lost 6 bases and the V segment lost 6 bases, leaving 9 bases of the junction unmatched. CDR3 DNA: TGCAGCGTCTCAGGGGGCCCTAAGGCTGAAGCTTTCTTT. Amino acid sequence: CSVSGGPKAEAFF.

The chain uses TRBV6-5 and TRBJ1-6; 7 positions agree with TRBD1. Germline V gene lookup returns CDR1 MNHEY and CDR2 SVGAGI. CDR3 length: 17 amino acids. J gave up 0 bases and V 6 bases, and 8 bases lay outside the gene matches. CDR3 DNA sequence: TGTGCCAGCAGCTCCACAGGGGCGAACTCCTATAATTCACCCCTCCACTTT. Translation gives CASSSTGANSYNSPLHF.

V is TRBV10-2 and J is TRBJ1-1; 9 bases match TRBD1. Trimming took 6 bases from V and 0 from J; bases not matched to a gene: 2. CDR1 WSHSY and CDR2 SAAADI come from the germline V gene. CDR3 length: 14 amino acids. CDR3 sequence: CASRWTGVNTEAFF. For the CDR3, the DNA is TGCGCCAGCAGGTGGACAGGGGTGAACACTGAAGCTTTCTTT.